Sequencing of this T cell receptor beta chain was carried out in a study of T cell changes during pregnancy in multiple sclerosis. Per germline, CDR1 ENHRY and CDR2 SYGVKD. This CDR3 comprises 13 residues. V was pared by 7 bases and J by 1 base, with 3 bases of the junction left unmatched. The table came from immunoSEQ multiplex PCR; TCRdb's copy has only in-frame clones and leaves some out. Among 85,000 to 120,000 clones, less than 95% were seen once, and the ten largest hold around 1.5%. This clonotype originated in a female donor with multiple sclerosis, enrolled in a pregnancy study. The genes are TRBV10-3 and TRBJ1-1; TRBD1 agrees at 7 bases. Sequencing was performed on peripheral blood, taken after pregnancy. The CDR3 region is CAITRTGNTEAFF. The CDR3 DNA reads as TGTGCCATCACCCGGACAGGGAACACTGAAGCTTTCTTT.